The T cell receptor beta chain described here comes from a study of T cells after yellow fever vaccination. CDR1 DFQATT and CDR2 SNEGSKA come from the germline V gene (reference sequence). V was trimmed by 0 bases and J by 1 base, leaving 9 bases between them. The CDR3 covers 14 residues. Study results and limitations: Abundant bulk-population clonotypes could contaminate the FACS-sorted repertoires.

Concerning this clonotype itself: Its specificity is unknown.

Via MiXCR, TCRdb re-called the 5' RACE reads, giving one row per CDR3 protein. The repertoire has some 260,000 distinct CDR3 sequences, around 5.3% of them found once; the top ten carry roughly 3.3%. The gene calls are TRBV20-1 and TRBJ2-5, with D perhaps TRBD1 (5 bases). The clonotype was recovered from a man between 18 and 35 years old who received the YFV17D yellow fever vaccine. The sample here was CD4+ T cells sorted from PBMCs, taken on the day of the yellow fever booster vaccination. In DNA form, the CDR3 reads TGCAGTGCTAGAGATATGACAGTCCAAGAGACCCAGTACTTC. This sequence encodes CSARDMTVQETQYF.